The 21 T cell receptor beta chains reported below all come from one sample, sequenced in a study of T cell responses to AZD1222 COVID-19 vaccine. Some clones are missing from TCRdb's copy, which holds only in-frame ones; the method was immunoSEQ multiplex PCR. The data hold about 150,000 clones, with more than 85% observed a single time. This sample comprised peripheral blood, obtained on day 0 of AZD1222 vaccination. These receptors were obtained from an adult in good health.

This clone was found once. The chain joins TRBV11-1 to TRBJ2-3; 10 nucleotides align to TRBD2. This CDR3 is built from 15 residues. Trimming took 5 bases from V and 4 from J; bases not matched to a gene: 6. Germline CDR1 reads SGHAT; CDR2 reads FQDESV (reference sequence). The CDR3 DNA reads as TGTGCCAGCAGCCGTGGACTAGCGGCTTCAGATACGCAGTATTTT. It yields the protein CASSRGLAASDTQYF.

This rearrangement joins TRBV11-2 to TRBJ2-1; D may correspond to TRBD1 or TRBD2 (5 bases each). V shed 5 bases and J shed 6 bases, with 17 bases lying between them. CDR1 and CDR2 from the germline V gene are SGHAT and FQNNGV. The CDR3 consists of 15 residues. CDR3: CASSLGRRNSNEQFF. The DNA of the CDR3 is TGTGCCAGCAGCCTGGGACGACGTAATAGCAATGAGCAGTTCTTC.

The chain has TRBV2 and TRBJ1-1, with a possible D match to TRBD1 (5 bases). V was pared by 6 bases and J by 1 base, with 12 bases between. Germline assignment: CDR1 SNHLY and CDR2 FYNNEI. The CDR3 has 14 residues. Here the CDR3 DNA reads TGTGCCAGCAGCCCCGGGACTGGGAACACTGAAGCTTTCTTT. Translation gives CASSPGTGNTEAFF. Complete variable domain (other parts from reference TRBV2 and TRBJ1-1): EPEVTQTPSHQVTQMGQEVILRCVPISNHLYFYWYRQILGQKVEFLVSFYNNEISEKSEIFDDQFSVERPDGSNFTLKIRSTKLEDSAMYFCASSPGTGNTEAFFGQGTRLTVV.

The genes are TRBV3-1 (or the pseudogene TRBV3-2) and TRBJ1-1, with TRBD1 matching over 8 bases. The germline V gene has CDR1 LGHDT and CDR2 YNNKEL (reference sequence). This CDR3 has 14 residues. Trimming removed 5 bases from V and 7 bases from J; junction bases left unmatched: 9. CDR3 nucleotide sequence: TGTGCCAGCAGCGAGACCCAGGGACAGGTTGAAGCTTTCTTT. Protein product: CASSETQGQVEAFF.

The genes are TRBV5-1 and TRBJ2-7; 9 nucleotides agree with TRBD2. V was pared by 4 bases and J by 0 bases, with 8 bases of the junction left unmatched. Germline-derived CDR1 and CDR2 are SGHRS and YFSETQ. The CDR3 runs to 16 residues. The CDR3 sequence is CASSRTASGDSYEQYF. CDR3 sequence (DNA): TGCGCCAGCAGCCGTACGGCTAGCGGGGACTCCTACGAGCAGTACTTC. Full variable domain (missing parts from reference TRBV5-1 and TRBJ2-7): KAGVTQTPRYLIKTRGQQVTLSCSPISGHRSVSWYQQTPGQGLQFLFEYFSETQRNKGNFPGRFSGRQFSNSRSEMNVSTLELGDSALYLCASSRTASGDSYEQYFGPGTRLTVT.

This chain links TRBV7-2 with TRBJ2-7; D is possibly TRBD2 (5 bases). The CDR3 consists of 16 residues. Germline V gene lookup returns CDR1 SGHTA and CDR2 FQGNSA. V was pared by 1 base and J by 0 bases, with 13 bases between. CDR3 sequence reads: CASSLVGSVSSYEQYF. The CDR3 DNA reads as TGTGCCAGCAGCTTAGTTGGTAGCGTTAGCTCCTACGAGCAGTACTTC.

The count of this clone is one. This chain links TRBV4-1 with TRBJ2-7; 8 bases match TRBD1. Germline loops: CDR1 MGHRA, CDR2 YSYEKL. CDR3 length equals 15 residues. The J segment lost 1 base and the V segment lost 3 bases, leaving 5 bases of the junction unmatched. In nucleotides, the CDR3 is TGCGCCAGCAGCCAGGACAGGGTAGGATCCTACGAGCAGTACTTC. Translating it yields CASSQDRVGSYEQYF.

V gene TRBV7-2 combines with J gene TRBJ1-3; D is uncertain. Germline values: CDR1 SGHTA, CDR2 FQGNSA. The CDR3 is 15 residues long. With 5 bases removed from V and 4 bases from J, the gap between germline ends came to 15 bases. The CDR3 loop is CASSDRPVSGNTIYF. The CDR3 DNA sequence: TGTGCCAGCAGCGACCGACCCGTTTCAGGAAACACCATATATTTT.

The chain recombines TRBV28 with TRBJ2-7, with D unclear. Trimming shortened V by 5 bases and J by 9 bases, and 20 bases separated the two germline ends. The CDR3 covers 14 residues. CDR1 is MDHEN, CDR2 SYDVKM, per germline. Here the CDR3 reads CASSPQSNLRVQYF. The CDR3 nucleotides read TGTGCCAGCAGTCCCCAGAGTAATCTACGAGTGCAGTACTTC.

V gene TRBV7-2 combines with J gene TRBJ1-1; no definite D call. From germline, CDR1 is SGHTA and CDR2 FQGNSA. The CDR3 contains 13 residues. The germline V and J ends were trimmed by 5 bases and 8 bases, with 15 bases remaining between them. DNA of the CDR3: TGTGCCAGCAGCCCCAATCGGGGAGAAGAAGCTTTCTTT. Amino acid sequence: CASSPNRGEEAFF.

The V call is TRBV18, the J call TRBJ2-3; a possible D gene is TRBD1 (6 bases). With 2 bases removed from V and 6 bases from J, the gap between germline ends came to 18 bases. This CDR3 has 16 amino acids. CDR1 and CDR2 (germline): KGHSH, LQKENI. The CDR3 loop is CASSPTNDRLSDTQYF. CDR3 DNA sequence: TGTGCCAGCTCACCAACTAATGACAGGTTGTCTGATACGCAGTATTTT.

The rearrangement links TRBV4-1 to TRBJ2-2, with D perhaps TRBD1 (6 bases). The CDR3 covers 16 residues. V dropped 4 bases and J dropped 0 bases, with 12 bases sitting between them. In germline, CDR1 is MGHRA, CDR2 YSYEKL. The CDR3 region is CASSPKRTANTGELFF. The CDR3, as DNA: TGCGCCAGCAGCCCCAAAAGGACAGCGAACACCGGGGAGCTGTTTTTT.

The rearrangement links TRBV28 to TRBJ2-1; D unresolved. The length of the CDR3 is 12 residues. Trimming took off 5 bases at V and 11 bases at J, with 13 bases between the two ends. Germline CDR1 is MDHEN and CDR2 is SYDVKM. CDR3 sequence: CASSIAWNQQFF. The CDR3 DNA follows: TGTGCCAGCAGTATAGCCTGGAATCAGCAGTTCTTC.

The chain combines TRBV24-1 with TRBJ1-1; 7 bases match TRBD1. The CDR3 is 13 residues long. Germline V CDR1 and CDR2: KGHDR, SFDVKD. The junction had 6 bases not matched to a gene; V was cut back by 4 bases and J by 8 bases. The CDR3 bases are TGTGCCACCAGTGACCTTGACAGGGCAGAAGCTTTCTTT. This gives the protein CATSDLDRAEAFF.

The V call is TRBV3-1 (or the pseudogene TRBV3-2), the J call TRBJ1-5; D perhaps matches TRBD1 (5 bases). Germline assignment: CDR1 LGHDT and CDR2 YNNKEL (reference sequence). This CDR3 spans 15 amino acids. Trimming left V 1 base short and J 3 bases short, with 10 bases between. The CDR3 region has the DNA TGTGCCAGCAGCCAAGTGGGGGATACCAATCAGCCCCAGCATTTT. This sequence encodes CASSQVGDTNQPQHF.

The chain is built from TRBV19 and TRBJ1-2, with a weak D call TRBD1 (5 bases). The germline CDR1 and CDR2 sequences are LNHDA and SQIVND (reference sequence). The CDR3 length is 15 residues. The germline V and J ends were trimmed by 2 bases and 4 bases, with 14 bases remaining between them. CDR3 sequence: CASSIFGDRGYGYTF. The CDR3 DNA reads as TGTGCCAGTAGTATATTTGGAGACAGAGGCTATGGCTACACCTTC.

This clone was seen a single time. The chain joins TRBV18 to TRBJ2-3, with D hard to call. V gave up 2 bases and J gave up 1 base, with 13 bases separating them. This CDR3 spans 16 amino acids. CDR1 and CDR2 (germline): KGHSH, LQKENI. The CDR3 protein is CASSPSPGWGTDTQYF. The CDR3 nucleotides are TGTGCCAGCTCACCAAGTCCGGGTTGGGGCACAGATACGCAGTATTTT.

The DNA of the CDR3 is TGTGCCAGCAGTTTTAACAGGAACACTGAAGCTTTCTTT. Protein: CASSFNRNTEAFF. The chain has TRBV12-3 or TRBV12-4 and TRBJ1-1; D gene unclear. The ends were cut back, 3 bases at V and 1 base at J, with 6 bases in the middle. The CDR3 loop spans 13 amino acids.

The gene calls are TRBV24-1 and TRBJ1-2, with a possible D match to TRBD1 (5 bases). This CDR3 is built from 13 residues. Germline loops: CDR1 KGHDR, CDR2 SFDVKD. The ends were cut back, 3 bases at V and 5 bases at J, with 9 bases in the middle. The CDR3 DNA follows: TGTGCCACCAGTGATGAGGGGAGGTATGGCTACACCTTC. This encodes CATSDEGRYGYTF.

The chain recombines TRBV12-3 or TRBV12-4 with TRBJ2-3, with 8 bases aligning to TRBD2. The trim removed 7 bases at V and 5 bases at J, leaving 5 bases unmatched. This CDR3 region has 13 residues. The CDR3 coding sequence is TGTGCCAGCACCTACGGGGGGGGAGATACGCAGTATTTT. This translates into CASTYGGGDTQYF.

The rearrangement uses TRBV6-5 and TRBJ2-7; D might be TRBD1 (6 bases). The V end was cut by 0 bases, the J end by 5 bases, with 14 bases between. This CDR3 has 15 amino acids. Germline V CDR1 and CDR2: MNHEY, SVGAGI. This chain's CDR3 is CASSYSAQGRDEQYF. CDR3 bases: TGTGCCAGCAGTTACTCCGCACAGGGTCGCGACGAGCAGTACTTC.